Described below is a single TCR beta chain sequence and its context. Antigen specificity is unknown. TCRdb ran MiXCR on the 5' RACE reads and lists one entry per CDR3 protein. The sample has about 130,000 distinct CDR3 sequences, roughly 15% seen once; the top ten hold roughly 13%. This sample stems from a study of T-cell memory formation after mild COVID-19. General observations from the study: A second wave expanding day 15 to 37 was CD4+-biased; contracting clones were balanced.

Germline V CDR1 and CDR2: SGHRS, YFSETQ. The CDR3 sequence is 15 residues long. The V end was cut by 4 bases, the J end by 5 bases, with 19 bases between. Sequencing used PBMCs or a T cell subset sorted from them (not recorded which). The chain recombines TRBV5-1 with TRBJ2-7; D is possibly TRBD2 (6 bases). This TCR derives from an adult woman who had mild COVID-19 (a few samples of this study predate the infection). Cell type and time point are not known. CDR3 nucleotides: TGCGCCAGCAGCCGGGGGACGGGCATCAAGGACGAGCAGTACTTC. The encoded protein is CASSRGTGIKDEQYF.